What follows are 18 T cell receptor beta chains derived from one specimen sequenced in a study of T cell changes during pregnancy in multiple sclerosis. TCRdb's table, derived via immunoSEQ multiplex PCR, lists solely in-frame clones and lacks some. The data show some 85,000 clones, more than 90% seen once. The starting material was peripheral blood, obtained in the second trimester of pregnancy. These receptors came from a female donor with multiple sclerosis, enrolled in a pregnancy study.

This chain connects TRBV7-2 to TRBJ2-7, with D possibly matching TRBD2 (5 bases). Germline lookup yields CDR1 SGHTA and CDR2 FQGNSA. The CDR3 has 13 residues. V was shortened by 2 bases and J by 5 bases, with 10 bases between the two germline ends. The CDR3 protein is CASSLIGSDEQYF. The CDR3 nucleotides read TGTGCCAGCAGCTTAATTGGGAGTGACGAGCAGTACTTC.

The genes are TRBV6-1 and TRBJ2-3; TRBD1 is a possible D gene (6 bases). Germline-derived CDR1 and CDR2 are MNHNS and SASEGT. The V end lost 3 bases, the J end lost 2 bases, and 12 bases lay between the germline ends. The CDR3 is 15 amino acids. CDR3: CASSDPTGSTDTQYF. The CDR3 coding sequence is TGTGCCAGCAGTGACCCGACAGGCTCCACAGATACGCAGTATTTT.

This clone was seen a handful of times. The V call is TRBV6-6, the J call TRBJ1-2, with D uncertain. Trimming stripped 6 bases from V and 6 bases from J, with 5 bases between. From germline, CDR1 is MNHNY and CDR2 SVGAGI (reference sequence). The CDR3 runs to 10 residues. CDR3: CASSRDGYTF. The CDR3 DNA sequence: TGTGCCAGCAGCCGCGATGGCTACACCTTC.

The chain is built from TRBV6-4 and TRBJ1-4, with TRBD1 identical over 7 bases. CDR3 length: 15 amino acids. Losses at the gene ends were 2 bases for V and 8 bases for J; bases not matched to a gene: 8. From germline, CDR1 is MRHNA and CDR2 SNTAGT. Written as DNA, the CDR3 is TGTGCCAGCAGTGACGGCAGGGGGTTTAGCGAAAAACTGTTTTTT. It yields the protein CASSDGRGFSEKLFF.

The chain is built from TRBV4-3 and TRBJ2-2; possible D gene TRBD2, 6 bases. The V end was cut by 1 base, the J end by 3 bases, with 12 bases between. The CDR3 is 16 amino acids. Germline assignment: CDR1 LGHNA and CDR2 YSLEER. CDR3 in DNA: TGCGCCAGCAGCCAAGCTACGGGAGCGTACACCGGGGAGCTGTTTTTT. It codes for CASSQATGAYTGELFF.

The chain has TRBV15 and TRBJ1-5; tentative D call: TRBD1 (5 bases). Germline CDR1 and CDR2: LNHNV and YYDKDF (reference sequence). Trimming removed 5 bases at V and 12 bases at J, with 17 bases between. The CDR3 has 13 residues. CDR3 amino acids: CATSDRRGVRQHF. DNA for the CDR3: TGTGCCACCAGCGATCGGCGGGGGGTCCGCCAGCATTTT. The full variable domain, with the rest looked up from reference TRBV15 and TRBJ1-5, is DAMVIQNPRYQVTQFGKPVTLSCSQTLNHNVMYWYQQKSSQAPKLLFHYYDKDFNNEADTPDNFQSRRPNTSFCFLDIRSPGLGDTAMYLCATSDRRGVRQHFGDGTRLSIL.

V gene TRBV28 combines with J gene TRBJ2-7; 8 nucleotides agree with TRBD2. This CDR3 has 11 residues. J lost 9 bases, V lost 7 bases, and 5 bases had no gene match. Germline V gives CDR1 MDHEN, CDR2 SYDVKM. The CDR3 protein is CASIKAGGQYF. The CDR3 region has the DNA TGTGCCAGCATCAAGGCGGGGGGGCAGTACTTC. Supplemented by reference TRBV28 and TRBJ2-7, the full variable domain reads DVKVTQSSRYLVKRTGEKVFLECVQDMDHENMFWYRQDPGLGLRLIYFSYDVKMKEKGDIPEGYSVSREKKERFSLILESASTNQTSMYLCASIKAGGQYFGPGTRLTVT.

V gene TRBV28 combines with J gene TRBJ2-1; 11 nucleotides agree with TRBD2. This CDR3 spans 15 amino acids. The trim removed 6 bases at V and 3 bases at J, leaving 4 bases unmatched. Per germline, CDR1 MDHEN and CDR2 SYDVKM. CDR3 protein: CASSWGLADYNEQFF. In DNA form, the CDR3 reads TGTGCCAGCAGCTGGGGACTAGCGGACTACAATGAGCAGTTCTTC.

V usage is TRBV5-1 and J usage is TRBJ2-7, with 7 bases fitting TRBD2. The CDR3 covers 15 residues. The germline CDR1 and CDR2 sequences are SGHRS and YFSETQ. V lost 7 bases, J lost 2 bases, and 12 bases stayed unmatched. The CDR3 protein is CASARLGGMAYEQYF. DNA of the CDR3: TGCGCCAGCGCTAGGTTGGGAGGGATGGCCTACGAGCAGTACTTC. The whole variable domain, filled in from reference TRBV5-1 and TRBJ2-7, reads KAGVTQTPRYLIKTRGQQVTLSCSPISGHRSVSWYQQTPGQGLQFLFEYFSETQRNKGNFPGRFSGRQFSNSRSEMNVSTLELGDSALYLCASARLGGMAYEQYFGPGTRLTVT.

This chain links TRBV7-2 with TRBJ2-3; 10 bases agree with TRBD2. This CDR3 contains 17 residues. Trimming took 2 bases from V and 2 from J; bases not matched to a gene: 7. The germline CDR1 and CDR2 sequences are SGHTA and FQGNSA. CDR3 bases: TGTGCCAGCAGCTTATTATCTAGCGGGAGCCCCACAGATACGCAGTATTTT. The encoded protein is CASSLLSSGSPTDTQYF.

This clone has only one observation. V gene TRBV4-2 combines with J gene TRBJ2-7; 8 positions match TRBD2. The CDR3 runs 14 residues. The V gene end was trimmed by 4 bases and the J gene end by 5 bases; junction bases not matched to a gene: 7. The germline V gene has CDR1 LGHNA and CDR2 YNFKEQ. The CDR3 sequence is CASSPLAGVDEQYF. In DNA form, the CDR3 reads TGTGCCAGCAGCCCCCTAGCGGGCGTCGACGAGCAGTACTTC.

The gene calls are TRBV7-9 and TRBJ2-7; D perhaps matches TRBD1 (6 bases). V was cut by 5 bases and J by 4 bases, with 15 bases left in between. The CDR3 has 14 amino acids. Germline assignment: CDR1 SEHNR and CDR2 FQNEAQ (reference sequence). In nucleotides, the CDR3 is TGTGCCAGCAGCCCGCCTGGACAGCGGTACGAGCAGTACTTC. This sequence encodes CASSPPGQRYEQYF.

The V gene is TRBV6-5, the J gene TRBJ1-4; D is perhaps TRBD1 (6 bases). CDR3 length equals 16 residues. V gave up 4 bases and J gave up 8 bases, with 20 bases separating them. Germline V lookup: CDR1 MNHEY, CDR2 SVGAGI. This CDR3 reads CASSSRDTRLREKLFF. The CDR3 DNA reads as TGTGCCAGCAGTTCCCGGGACACCCGGTTAAGGGAAAAACTGTTTTTT.

J is TRBJ1-4 and V is TRBV28; the D is unclear. The CDR3 totals 14 residues. The germline V gene has CDR1 MDHEN and CDR2 SYDVKM. The V and J ends lost 7 bases and 4 bases respectively, with 13 bases between them. CDR3 loop: CASNLPGDNEKLFF. The CDR3 region has the DNA TGTGCCAGCAACTTGCCTGGAGATAATGAAAAACTGTTTTTT.

The J gene is TRBJ2-7, the V gene TRBV6-1; 8 bases map to TRBD1. This CDR3 is built from 13 residues. Germline V CDR1 and CDR2: MNHNS, SASEGT. J was trimmed by 7 bases and V by 6 bases; bases with no gene match: 8. This CDR3 reads CASSKNNRGEQYF. The CDR3 DNA follows: TGTGCCAGCAGCAAAAACAACAGGGGGGAGCAGTACTTC.

The CDR3 spells CASRTWYAGDYNEQFF. In nucleotides, the CDR3 is TGTGCCAGTAGGACGTGGTATGCAGGGGATTACAATGAGCAGTTCTTC. The chain carries TRBV19 and TRBJ2-1; weak D call: TRBD1 (6 bases). The CDR3 consists of 16 residues. CDR1 LNHDA and CDR2 SQIVND come from the germline V gene (reference sequence). V was pared by 6 bases and J by 4 bases, with 19 bases between.

CDR3 nucleotide sequence: TGTGCCAGCACCCCACCAGCGGGAGGCCCCTACGAGCAGTACTTC. It encodes CASTPPAGGPYEQYF. V usage is TRBV25-1 and J usage is TRBJ2-7, with 9 bases aligning to TRBD2. CDR1 and CDR2 from the germline V gene are MGHDK and SYGVNS. V dropped 7 bases and J dropped 2; count of bases not matched to a gene: 9. The CDR3 extends over 15 amino acids.

The chain is built from TRBV19 and TRBJ1-2; D unclear. V lost 3 bases and J lost 7, with 12 bases in between. CDR1 is LNHDA, CDR2 SQIVND, per germline (reference sequence). The CDR3 spans 13 residues. The CDR3 coding sequence is TGTGCCAGTAGTATCATATCGAGCCTTGGCTACACCTTC. Its translation is CASSIISSLGYTF.